A single sample gave rise to the 8 T cell receptor beta chains below, sequenced in a study of T cell repertoires in cytomegalovirus infection. TCRdb analysed the reads with MiXCR anew, one entry per CDR3 protein. Of 680,000 or so distinct CDR3 sequences listed, roughly 30% were seen once; the top ten hold around a sixth. Antigen specificity for these receptors is unknown. Sequencing used cultured PBMCs, obtained from culture after CMV antigen stimulation. These receptors were collected from a human donor in good health (CMV status not recorded). Some clones in this sample may be carry-over from other donors' samples.

J is TRBJ2-5 and V is TRBV12-3 or TRBV12-4, with D possibly TRBD1 on 6 matching bases. The CDR3 has 15 amino acids. V lost 7 bases and J lost 5, with 20 bases in between. This CDR3 is CASTEGQGIGETQYF. The CDR3 DNA sequence: TGTGCCAGCACCGAGGGGCAGGGGATTGGTGAGACCCAGTACTTC.

The gene calls are TRBV10-3 and TRBJ1-1; D possibly corresponds to TRBD1 (5 bases). V was trimmed by 3 bases and J by 6 bases, leaving 11 bases between them. This CDR3 contains 13 residues. Germline-derived CDR1 and CDR2 are ENHRY and SYGVKD. CDR3 loop: CAISEGRDAEAFF. The CDR3 DNA is TGTGCCATCAGTGAAGGGAGGGACGCTGAAGCTTTCTTT.

In this sample, this clonotype turned up a few times. This chain links TRBV12-3 or TRBV12-4 with TRBJ2-1, with D tentatively TRBD2 (6 bases). CDR3 size: 14 residues. V was trimmed by 7 bases and J by 7 bases, leaving 17 bases between them. CDR3 nucleotides: TGTGCCAGCACCCCGACTAGTGCCGATAATGAGCAGTTCTTC. Protein product: CASTPTSADNEQFF.

As concerns this clonotype: A read error may be the cause here, since a much bigger clone is one base away. The chain joins TRBV6-1 to TRBJ2-6; D may be TRBD1 or TRBD2 (6 bases each). V was trimmed by 8 bases and J by 5 bases, leaving 16 bases between them. Germline V CDR1 and CDR2: MNHNS, SASEGT. The CDR3 is made up of 15 amino acids. DNA for the CDR3: TGTGCCAGCGTGGAGGGGGTTACCTGGGCCAACGTCCTGACTTTC. Translation gives CASVEGVTWANVLTF.

This clonotype was seen a few times. The chain uses TRBV7-9 and TRBJ2-3, with TRBD1 identical over 10 bases. This CDR3 has 17 amino acids. With 4 bases clipped from V and 0 bases from J, the junction kept 7 bases outside the gene matches. Germline lookup yields CDR1 SEHNR and CDR2 FQNEAQ (reference sequence). In DNA, the CDR3 is TGTGCCAGCAGCTCTAGACAGGGGGCGGATAGCACAGATACGCAGTATTTT. It translates to CASSSRQGADSTDTQYF.

This chain joins TRBV11-2 and TRBJ1-1; D ambiguous. This CDR3 has 14 residues. V dropped 1 base and J dropped 2 bases, with 8 bases sitting between them. CDR1 is SGHAT, CDR2 FQNNGV, per germline. The CDR3 spells CASSLGPTNTEAFF. As DNA, the CDR3 is TGTGCCAGCAGCTTAGGACCAACCAACACTGAAGCTTTCTTT.

This clonotype was recorded many times. The chain has TRBV12-3 or TRBV12-4 and TRBJ2-1; 9 bases are a match to TRBD1. The CDR3 has 13 residues. Trimming cost V 6 bases and J 12 bases; bases outside gene matches: 9. In nucleotides, the CDR3 is TGTGCCAGCAGGAAACAGGGGGCGGACCTGCAGTTCTTC. It translates to CASRKQGADLQFF.

The chain links TRBV7-6 to TRBJ2-7, with 7 positions matching TRBD2. J lost 1 base, V lost 5 bases, and 11 bases had no gene match. This CDR3 spans 16 amino acids. In germline, CDR1 is SGHVS, CDR2 FNYEAQ. CDR3 protein: CASSQHQRDPSYEQYF. CDR3 coding DNA: TGTGCCAGCAGCCAACACCAGCGGGATCCATCCTACGAGCAGTACTTC.